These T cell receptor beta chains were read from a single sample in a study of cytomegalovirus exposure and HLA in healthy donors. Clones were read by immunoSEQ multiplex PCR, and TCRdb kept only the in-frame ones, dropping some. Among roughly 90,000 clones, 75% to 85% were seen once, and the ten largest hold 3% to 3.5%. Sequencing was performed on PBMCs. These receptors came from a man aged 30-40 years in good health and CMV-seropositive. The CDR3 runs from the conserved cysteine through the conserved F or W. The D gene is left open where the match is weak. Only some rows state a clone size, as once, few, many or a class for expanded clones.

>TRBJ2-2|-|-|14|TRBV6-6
TGTGCCAGCTGTCTTCTAGCGAGCACCGGGGAGCTGTTTTTT
CASCLLASTGELFF
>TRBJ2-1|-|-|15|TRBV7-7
TGTGCCAGCAGCCCACTAGGGAGCTCCTACAATGAGCAGTTCTTC
CASSPLGSSYNEQFF
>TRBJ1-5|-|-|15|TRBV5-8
TGTGCCAGCAGCGCTACGCCAGGGTCGGGTCAGCCCCAGCATTTT
CASSATPGSGQPQHF
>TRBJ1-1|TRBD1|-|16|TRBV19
TGTGCCAGTAGTATACGGGGCAGGGGGCAGAACACTGAAGCTTTCTTT
CASSIRGRGQNTEAFF
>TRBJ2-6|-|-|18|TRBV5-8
TGTGCCAGCAGCGGAACAGGGTCCCTGGCCTCTGGGGCCAACGTCCTGACTTTC
CASSGTGSLASGANVLTF
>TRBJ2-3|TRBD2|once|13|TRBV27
TGTGCCAGCATAGCGGGAGCGGGAGATACGCAGTATTTT
CASIAGAGDTQYF
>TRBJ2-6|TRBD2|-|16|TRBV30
TGTGCCTGGAGCCGGGGGGAGTTCTCTGGGGCCAACGTCCTGACTTTC
CAWSRGEFSGANVLTF
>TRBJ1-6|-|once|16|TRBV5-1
TGCGCCAGCAGGCCCGGGGGGAGCTCCTATAATTCACCCCTCCACTTT
CASRPGGSSYNSPLHF
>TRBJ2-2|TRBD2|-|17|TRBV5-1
TGCGCCAGCAGCTTGACCGGTAGCGGGGCGAACACCGGGGAGCTGTTTTTT
CASSLTGSGANTGELFF
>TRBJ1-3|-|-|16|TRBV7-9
TGTGCCAGCTCCCCCACGAGGGGGATATTTGGAAACACCATATATTTT
CASSPTRGIFGNTIYF
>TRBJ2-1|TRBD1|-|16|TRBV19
TGTGCCAGTACCTCCTCCGGGACAGGGACCTACAATGAGCAGTTCTTC
CASTSSGTGTYNEQFF